This record covers a single T cell receptor (beta chain). Its cognate antigen is unknown. The data were taken from a study of beta chain features in type 1 diabetes. Study-level points and caveats: Whether TCRB rearrangement is influenced by HLA type went unresolved here.

Expressed TCRB transcripts were sequenced, since all the RNA that had been isolated was reverse transcribed. Using immunoSEQ multiplex PCR, the repertoire was profiled, and TCRdb retains in-frame clones only, with some absent. The sample consists of hundreds of thousands of clones, less than 20% of them appearing once. The CDR3 runs 15 residues. V lost 6 bases, J lost 0 bases, and 12 bases lay in between. Per the germline V gene, CDR1 is SNHLY and CDR2 is FYNNEI. This chain joins TRBV2 and TRBJ1-5, with D perhaps TRBD1 (5 bases). The source material was naive CD4+ T cells from blood. The receptor was isolated from a man aged 18 to 29 in good health. The CDR3 DNA follows: TGTGCCAGCAGATCCGGAGGGGATAGCAATCAGCCCCAGCATTTT. Its translation: CASRSGGDSNQPQHF. Variable domain in full (rest from reference TRBV2 and TRBJ1-5): EPEVTQTPSHQVTQMGQEVILRCVPISNHLYFYWYRQILGQKVEFLVSFYNNEISEKSEIFDDQFSVERPDGSNFTLKIRSTKLEDSAMYFCASRSGGDSNQPQHFGDGTRLSIL.